This T cell receptor (beta chain) stems from a study of shared clonotypes between healthy human individuals. Germline V gives CDR1 SGHDT, CDR2 YYEEEE. Losses at the gene ends were 4 bases for V and 7 bases for J; bases not matched to a gene: 11. This CDR3 contains 15 residues. The assay was immunoSEQ multiplex PCR, and TCRdb's table has in-frame clones only and misses some. The table lists 600,000 to 750,000 clones, around 91% of them singletons. The chain links TRBV5-6 to TRBJ1-1; 9 positions agree with TRBD1. Sequencing was performed on memory CD8+ T cells from PBMCs. Subset specified: CD45RO+ cells pooled with CCR7-negative TemRA cells. This receptor was identified in a man between 18 and 29 years old in good health. Some clones in this sample may be carry-over from other donors' samples. The DNA of the CDR3 is TGTGCCAGCAGCCCGGGGACAGGGAGTAGAAGTGAAGCTTTCTTT. It encodes CASSPGTGSRSEAFF. Based on the CDR3 plus reference TRBV5-6 and TRBJ1-1, the full variable domain is DAGVTQSPTHLIKTRGQQVTLRCSPKSGHDTVSWYQQALGQGPQFIFQYYEEEERQRGNFPDRFSGHQFPNYSSELNVNALLLGDSALYLCASSPGTGSRSEAFFGQGTRLTVV.